The 11 T cell receptor beta chains listed next were all sequenced from one sample in a study of T cell responses to AZD1222 COVID-19 vaccine. TCRdb's table, derived via immunoSEQ multiplex PCR, lists solely in-frame clones and lacks some. The table includes tens of thousands of clones, about 88% detected once. Sequences were derived from peripheral blood, sampled 28 days after the second AZD1222 dose. These receptors all stem from an adult who received the AZD1222 COVID-19 vaccine.

This chain joins TRBV19 and TRBJ2-3; 8 positions match TRBD1. V trimming: 4 bases; J trimming: 4 bases; junction bases outside the gene matches: 7. The CDR3 covers 15 residues. Germline V lookup: CDR1 LNHDA, CDR2 SQIVND (reference sequence). The CDR3, as DNA: TGTGCCAGTAGTACCTCGAACAGGGGGGCAGATACGCAGTATTTT. Its translation: CASSTSNRGADTQYF. Drawing the rest from reference TRBV19 and TRBJ2-3, the complete variable domain is DGGITQSPKYLFRKEGQNVTLSCEQNLNHDAMYWYRQDPGQGLRLIYYSQIVNDFQKGDIAEGYSVSREKKESFPLTVTSAQKNPTAFYLCASSTSNRGADTQYFGPGTRLTVL.

The chain carries TRBV5-4 and TRBJ2-3; possibly TRBD1 for D (5 bases). The V gene lost 0 bases and the J gene lost 4 bases, with 18 bases spanning the gap. The CDR3 runs to 17 residues. The V gene's germline CDR1 is SGHNT and CDR2 YYREEE (reference sequence). This CDR3 reads CASSLGGSRQGSDTQYF. The DNA of the CDR3 is TGTGCCAGCAGCTTGGGGGGTAGCAGGCAGGGCTCAGATACGCAGTATTTT.

This clone has only a few counts. The CDR3 is CAISDERQNTIYF. The CDR3 DNA reads TGTGCCATCAGTGACGAACGGCAAAACACCATATATTTT. The V and J genes are TRBV10-3 and TRBJ1-3; no definite D call. The V gene's germline CDR1 is ENHRY and CDR2 SYGVKD. The CDR3 runs to 13 residues. Trimming removed 3 bases from V and 6 bases from J, with 9 bases in between.

The CDR3 DNA follows: TGTGCCAGCAGTTTCGGCCCTACCTATGGCTACACCTTC. This translates into CASSFGPTYGYTF. V gene TRBV7-2 combines with J gene TRBJ1-2; the D is unclear. Germline V gives CDR1 SGHTA, CDR2 FQGNSA. The CDR3 is 13 residues long. V lost 6 bases, J lost 4 bases, and 12 bases lay in between.

The chain uses TRBV30 and TRBJ2-7, with D perhaps TRBD2 (5 bases). Germline CDR1 is GTSNPN and CDR2 is SVGIG (reference sequence). V was clipped by 3 bases and J by 3 bases, with 21 bases between them. The CDR3 sequence is 16 residues long. The CDR3 protein is CAWSTSPADSYYEQYF. The DNA of the CDR3 is TGTGCCTGGAGCACCTCCCCGGCGGACTCATACTACGAGCAGTACTTC.

The CDR3 region has the DNA TGTGCCAGCAGTGAAATGTCCACCTGGGACCTGTTTTTT. This translates into CASSEMSTWDLFF. The chain couples TRBV6-1 to TRBJ1-4; TRBD1 might be the D (5 bases). The length of the CDR3 is 13 residues. The V end was cut by 2 bases, the J end by 14 bases, with 15 bases between. In germline, CDR1 is MNHNS, CDR2 SASEGT.

The gene calls are TRBV3-1 (or the pseudogene TRBV3-2) and TRBJ2-3; 8 bases are shared with TRBD2. V trimming: 5 bases; J trimming: 4 bases; junction bases outside the gene matches: 11. The V gene's germline CDR1 is LGHDT and CDR2 YNNKEL (reference sequence). The CDR3 consists of 16 residues. CDR3 protein: CASSELGGAGADTQYF. In nucleotides, the CDR3 is TGTGCCAGCAGCGAACTCGGGGGGGCAGGCGCAGATACGCAGTATTTT.

V usage is TRBV6-5 and J usage is TRBJ2-1; 13 nucleotides agree with TRBD2. J lost 6 bases, V lost 2 bases, and 4 bases had no gene match. This CDR3 has 16 amino acids. Germline values: CDR1 MNHEY, CDR2 SVGAGI. The CDR3 DNA sequence: TGTGCCAGCAGTTACGGTACTAGCGGGGGGGCCAATGAGCAGTTCTTC. Protein sequence: CASSYGTSGGANEQFF.

The chain joins TRBV7-8 to TRBJ2-3, with 10 bases matching TRBD2. Germline values: CDR1 SGHVS, CDR2 FQNEAQ. This CDR3 comprises 19 residues. V was clipped by 3 bases and J by 0 bases; unmatched bases: 12. This CDR3 is CASSLTGLASSRSTDTQYF. The CDR3 coding sequence is TGTGCCAGCAGCTTGACGGGACTAGCGTCCTCCAGAAGCACAGATACGCAGTATTTT.

This clone has only one observation. This chain links TRBV12-3 or TRBV12-4 with TRBJ2-7; D tentatively fits TRBD1 or TRBD2 (5 bases each). Deletions cut 4 bases from V and 6 bases from J, with 7 bases between. The CDR3 loop spans 11 amino acids. The CDR3 DNA follows: TGTGCCAGCAGTTCGAGGGGCGAGCAGTACTTC. Translation: CASSSRGEQYF.

V usage is TRBV4-2 and J usage is TRBJ2-3; D is undetermined. The CDR3 length is 15 residues. Germline V lookup: CDR1 LGHNA, CDR2 YNFKEQ. V lost 1 base and J lost 2, with 10 bases in between. This CDR3 reads CASSQGALDTDTQYF. In nucleotides, the CDR3 is TGTGCCAGCAGCCAAGGGGCCCTAGACACAGATACGCAGTATTTT.